These 12 T cell receptor beta chains came from one sample sequenced in a study of identical twins. TCRdb used MiXCR to reprocess the 5' RACE reads, holding one entry per CDR3 protein. Of nearly 200,000 distinct CDR3 sequences in the sample, more than 15% are singletons; the top ten hold 40%. This sample was shared with a second study, whose subject was T cells expressing NK-cell markers.

Sequenced input: CD8+ T cells sorted from blood. Source of these receptors: a woman between 18 and 29 years old in good health.

The chain combines TRBV12-3 or TRBV12-4 with TRBJ1-4, with D possibly being TRBD1 (5 bases). Trimming took 7 bases from V and 5 from J, leaving 14 bases between them. The CDR3 sequence is 14 residues long. The CDR3 here is CASTLDWGNEKLFF. CDR3 DNA sequence: TGTGCCAGCACCCTCGACTGGGGGAATGAAAAACTGTTTTTT.

V is TRBV12-3 or TRBV12-4 and J is TRBJ2-3; 7 nucleotides align to TRBD1. The J segment lost 0 bases and the V segment lost 3 bases, leaving 6 bases of the junction unmatched. CDR3 length equals 16 residues. CDR3 in amino acids: CASSFPGTASTDTQYF. In nucleotides, the CDR3 is TGTGCCAGCAGTTTTCCCGGGACAGCTAGCACAGATACGCAGTATTTT.

This clonotype was observed a handful of times. The V gene is TRBV12-3 or TRBV12-4, the J gene TRBJ2-7; the match to TRBD1 covers 9 bases. V trimming: 3 bases; J trimming: 6 bases; junction bases outside the gene matches: 9. This CDR3 has 15 residues. The CDR3 sequence: CASSLNLRDRVEQYF. CDR3 in DNA: TGTGCCAGCAGTTTGAATTTAAGGGACAGGGTCGAGCAGTACTTC.

This chain connects TRBV7-9 to TRBJ2-1; tentatively, D is TRBD1 (7 bases). The CDR3 runs 14 residues. Trimming removed 2 bases at V and 7 bases at J, with 12 bases between. Germline values: CDR1 SEHNR, CDR2 FQNEAQ (reference sequence). The CDR3 region has the DNA TGTGCCAGCAGCTTACAGGGGGGCAGGAATGAGCAGTTCTTC. This sequence encodes CASSLQGGRNEQFF.

This chain links TRBV5-1 with TRBJ1-2; D remains unclear. The CDR3 is 17 residues long. Germline V gene data show CDR1 as SGHRS and CDR2 as YFSETQ. The germline V and J ends were trimmed by 1 base and 7 bases, with 23 bases remaining between them. Here the CDR3 DNA reads TGCGCCAGCAGCTTGAACCAATCTCCCGATCCCCTTAGTGGCTACACCTTC. Encoded protein: CASSLNQSPDPLSGYTF.

This chain joins TRBV5-1 and TRBJ2-7, with D uncertain. Germline lookup yields CDR1 SGHRS and CDR2 YFSETQ. Deletions cut 0 bases from V and 0 bases from J, with 10 bases between. The length of the CDR3 is 15 residues. Here the CDR3 DNA reads TGCGCCAGCAGCTTGGAAGGGTGGGGCTCCTACGAGCAGTACTTC. As protein: CASSLEGWGSYEQYF.

This clonotype has a handful of counts. The chain couples TRBV6-5 to TRBJ2-7; 8 bases are a match to TRBD2. CDR3 size: 15 residues. CDR1 and CDR2 (germline): MNHEY, SVGAGI. After removal of 5 bases from V and 5 bases from J, the junction contained 11 bases not matched to a gene. CDR3 region: CASSLRGGTGDEQYF. As DNA, the CDR3 is TGTGCCAGCAGTCTTCGGGGGGGGACTGGGGACGAGCAGTACTTC.

At least ten counts were recorded for this clonotype. This chain connects TRBV7-7 to TRBJ2-3; D uncertain. This CDR3 contains 13 residues. V was cut by 4 bases and J by 6 bases, with 11 bases left in between. Looked up from germline, CDR1 is SSHAT and CDR2 is FNYEAQ (reference sequence). The CDR3 region has the DNA TGTGCCAGCAGCTATCTTATTGGGGATACGCAGTATTTT. It specifies CASSYLIGDTQYF.

The J gene is TRBJ2-5, the V gene TRBV7-9, with 9 bases lining up with TRBD1. The CDR3 runs 16 residues. The germline gives CDR1 SEHNR, CDR2 FQNEAQ (reference sequence). Trimming removed 5 bases from V and 5 bases from J; junction bases left unmatched: 12. The CDR3 coding sequence is TGTGCCAGCAGCCAACTGACAGGGGGTATGAGGGAGACCCAGTACTTC. This codes for CASSQLTGGMRETQYF.

The chain employs TRBV5-6 and TRBJ1-4; unclear D gene. Germline values: CDR1 SGHDT, CDR2 YYEEEE. The CDR3 spans 14 residues. The germline V and J ends were trimmed by 4 bases and 3 bases, with 10 bases remaining between them. The CDR3 DNA is TGTGCCAGCAGCGATGGGGAGGCTAATGAAAAACTGTTTTTT. Translation: CASSDGEANEKLFF.

There are a few counts of this clonotype. The rearrangement joins TRBV7-8 to TRBJ2-1; 10 nucleotides align to TRBD2. The CDR3 covers 14 residues. Germline V gene sequence: CDR1 SGHVS, CDR2 FQNEAQ. The V segment lost 3 bases and the J segment 7 bases; nucleotides outside the gene matches: 3. The CDR3: CASSLVSGRNEQFF. The CDR3 DNA follows: TGTGCCAGCAGCTTGGTTAGCGGGAGGAATGAGCAGTTCTTC.

This clonotype came up a few times. The genes are TRBV12-3 or TRBV12-4 and TRBJ2-5; 10 nucleotides match TRBD2. CDR3 length: 17 amino acids. J was trimmed by 4 bases and V by 4 bases; bases with no gene match: 12. Here the CDR3 DNA reads TGTGCCAGCAGTTCCCTCCCCTTAGCGGGAGGCCCAGAGACCCAGTACTTC. Translating it yields CASSSLPLAGGPETQYF.